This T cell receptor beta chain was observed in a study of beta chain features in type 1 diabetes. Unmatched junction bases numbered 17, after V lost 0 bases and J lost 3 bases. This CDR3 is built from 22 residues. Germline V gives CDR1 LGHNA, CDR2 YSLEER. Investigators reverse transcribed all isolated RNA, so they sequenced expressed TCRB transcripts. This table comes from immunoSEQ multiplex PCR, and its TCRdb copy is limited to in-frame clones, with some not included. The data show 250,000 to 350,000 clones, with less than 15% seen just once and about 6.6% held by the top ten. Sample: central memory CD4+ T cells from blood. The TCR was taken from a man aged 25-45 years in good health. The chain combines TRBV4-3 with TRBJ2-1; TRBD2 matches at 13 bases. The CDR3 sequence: CASSQEITVGLAGAGRYNEQFF. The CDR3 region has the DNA TGCGCCAGCAGCCAAGAGATAACGGTAGGACTAGCGGGAGCAGGACGCTACAATGAGCAGTTCTTC.